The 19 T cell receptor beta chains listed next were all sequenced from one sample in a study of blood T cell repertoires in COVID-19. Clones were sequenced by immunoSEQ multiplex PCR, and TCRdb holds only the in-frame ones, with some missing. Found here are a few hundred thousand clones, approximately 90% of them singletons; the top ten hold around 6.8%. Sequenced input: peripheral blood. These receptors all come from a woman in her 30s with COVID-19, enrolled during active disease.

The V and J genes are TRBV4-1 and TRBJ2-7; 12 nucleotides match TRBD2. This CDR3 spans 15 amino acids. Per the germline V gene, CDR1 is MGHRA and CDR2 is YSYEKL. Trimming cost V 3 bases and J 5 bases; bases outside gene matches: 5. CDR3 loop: CASSHPGLAGNEQYF. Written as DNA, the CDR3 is TGCGCCAGCAGCCATCCAGGACTAGCGGGAAACGAGCAGTACTTC.

In nucleotides, the CDR3 is TGCAGCGTTGGGACAGGGGTGGATCAGCCCCAGCATTTT. Its protein is CSVGTGVDQPQHF. The rearrangement uses TRBV29-1 and TRBJ1-5; 9 bases line up with TRBD1. CDR3 length: 13 residues. CDR1 and CDR2 (germline): SQVTM, ANQGSEA. V gave up 4 bases and J gave up 5 bases; unmatched junction bases: 3.

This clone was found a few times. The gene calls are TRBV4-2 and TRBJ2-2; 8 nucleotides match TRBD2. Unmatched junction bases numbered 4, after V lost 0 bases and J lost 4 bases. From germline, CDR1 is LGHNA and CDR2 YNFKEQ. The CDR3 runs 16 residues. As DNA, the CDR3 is TGTGCCAGCAGCCAAGAGGCGGGAGGCCTCACCGGGGAGCTGTTTTTT. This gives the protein CASSQEAGGLTGELFF.

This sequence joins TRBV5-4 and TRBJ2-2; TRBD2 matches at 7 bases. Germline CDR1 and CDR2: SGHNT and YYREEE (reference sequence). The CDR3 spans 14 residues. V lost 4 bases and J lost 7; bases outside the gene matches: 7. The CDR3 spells CASSQIQRDGELFF. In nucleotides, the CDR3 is TGTGCCAGCAGCCAGATTCAGCGGGACGGGGAGCTGTTTTTT.

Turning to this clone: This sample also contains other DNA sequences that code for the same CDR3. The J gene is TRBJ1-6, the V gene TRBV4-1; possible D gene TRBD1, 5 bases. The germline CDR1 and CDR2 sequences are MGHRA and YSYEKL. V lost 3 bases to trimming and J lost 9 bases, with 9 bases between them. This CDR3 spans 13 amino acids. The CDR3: CASSHPGGSPLHF. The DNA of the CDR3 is TGCGCCAGCAGCCACCCCGGGGGTTCACCCCTCCACTTT.

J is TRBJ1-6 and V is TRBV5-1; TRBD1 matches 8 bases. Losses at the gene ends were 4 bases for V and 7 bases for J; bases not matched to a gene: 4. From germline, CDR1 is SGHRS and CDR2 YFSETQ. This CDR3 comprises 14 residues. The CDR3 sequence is CASSAGDRNSPLHF. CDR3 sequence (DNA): TGCGCCAGCAGCGCTGGGGACAGGAATTCACCCCTCCACTTT.

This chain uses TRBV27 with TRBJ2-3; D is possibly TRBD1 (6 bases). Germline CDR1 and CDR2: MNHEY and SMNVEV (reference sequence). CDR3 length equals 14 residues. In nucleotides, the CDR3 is TGTGTCGCGTGCGAGCAGGGGAACGCAGATACGCAGTATTTT. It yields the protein CVACEQGNADTQYF.

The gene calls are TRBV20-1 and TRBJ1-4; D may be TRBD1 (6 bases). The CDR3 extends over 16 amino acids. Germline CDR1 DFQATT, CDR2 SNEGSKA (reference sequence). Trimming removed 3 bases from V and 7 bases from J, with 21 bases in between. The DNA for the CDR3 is TGCAGTGCTAGTCCGACAGGAACTATAGGGTCTGAAAAACTGTTTTTT. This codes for CSASPTGTIGSEKLFF.

This CDR3 is CAWRRRDREGEQYF. The CDR3 coding sequence is TGTGCCTGGAGGCGCAGGGACAGAGAAGGGGAGCAGTACTTC. The chain joins TRBV30 to TRBJ2-7; 7 bases agree with TRBD1. In germline, CDR1 is GTSNPN, CDR2 SVGIG (reference sequence). This CDR3 contains 14 residues. Unmatched junction bases numbered 12, after V lost 3 bases and J lost 7 bases. Using reference TRBV30 and TRBJ2-7 for the parts outside the CDR3, the full variable domain is SQTIHQWPATLVQPVGSPLSLECTVEGTSNPNLYWYRQAAGRGLQLLFYSVGIGQISSEVPQNLSASRPQDRQFILSSKKLLLSDSGFYLCAWRRRDREGEQYFGPGTRLTVT.

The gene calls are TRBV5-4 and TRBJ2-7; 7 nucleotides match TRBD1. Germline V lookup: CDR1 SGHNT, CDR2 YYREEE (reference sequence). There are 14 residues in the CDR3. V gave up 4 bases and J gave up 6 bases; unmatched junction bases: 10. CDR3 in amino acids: CASSPTPTGFEQYF. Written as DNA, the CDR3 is TGTGCCAGCAGCCCGACCCCGACAGGGTTCGAGCAGTACTTC.

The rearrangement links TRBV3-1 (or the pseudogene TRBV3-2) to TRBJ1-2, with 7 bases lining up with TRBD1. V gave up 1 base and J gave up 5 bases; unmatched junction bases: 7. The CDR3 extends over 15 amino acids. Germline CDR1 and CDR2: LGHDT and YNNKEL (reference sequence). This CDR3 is CASSQAGQALYGYTF. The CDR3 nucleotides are TGTGCCAGCAGCCAAGCCGGACAGGCACTTTATGGCTACACCTTC.

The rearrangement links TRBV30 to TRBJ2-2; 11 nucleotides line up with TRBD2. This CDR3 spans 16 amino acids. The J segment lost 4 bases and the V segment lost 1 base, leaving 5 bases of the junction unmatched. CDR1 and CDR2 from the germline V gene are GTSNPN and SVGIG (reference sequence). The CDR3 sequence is CAWSATGTSGTGELFF. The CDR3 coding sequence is TGTGCCTGGAGTGCCACCGGGACTAGCGGCACCGGGGAGCTGTTTTTT.

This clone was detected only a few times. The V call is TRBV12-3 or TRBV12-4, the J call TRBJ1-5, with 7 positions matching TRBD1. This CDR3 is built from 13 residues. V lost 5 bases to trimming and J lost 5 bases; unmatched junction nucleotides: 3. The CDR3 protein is CASSVGTDQPQHF. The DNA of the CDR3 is TGTGCCAGCAGTGTGGGGACAGATCAGCCCCAGCATTTT.

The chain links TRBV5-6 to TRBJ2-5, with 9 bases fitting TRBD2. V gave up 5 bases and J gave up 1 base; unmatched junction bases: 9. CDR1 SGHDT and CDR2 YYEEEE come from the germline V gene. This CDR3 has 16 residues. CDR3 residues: CASRDVAGASQETQYF. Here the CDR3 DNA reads TGTGCCAGCAGGGACGTAGCGGGAGCGTCCCAAGAGACCCAGTACTTC.

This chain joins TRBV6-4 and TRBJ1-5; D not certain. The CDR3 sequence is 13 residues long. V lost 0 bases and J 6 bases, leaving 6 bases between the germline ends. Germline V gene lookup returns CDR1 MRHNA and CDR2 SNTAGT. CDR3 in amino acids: CASSDSAGQPQHF. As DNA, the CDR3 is TGTGCCAGCAGTGACTCGGCGGGTCAGCCCCAGCATTTT.

The CDR3 DNA is TGTGCCAGCAGTGAAGAGGGGGCCCGGAGAGGCTACACCTTC. The encoded protein is CASSEEGARRGYTF. The genes are TRBV6-1 and TRBJ1-2; TRBD1 aligns across 7 bases. V trimming: 1 base; J trimming: 8 bases; junction bases outside the gene matches: 7. CDR3 length: 14 amino acids. Germline CDR1 reads MNHNS; CDR2 reads SASEGT.

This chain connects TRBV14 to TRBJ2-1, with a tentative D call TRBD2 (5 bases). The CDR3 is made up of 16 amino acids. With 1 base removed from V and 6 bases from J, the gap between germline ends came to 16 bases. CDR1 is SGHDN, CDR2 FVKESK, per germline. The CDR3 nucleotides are TGTGCCAGCAGCCAAGTGTCTAGCCGAAGGAGCAATGAGCAGTTCTTC. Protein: CASSQVSSRRSNEQFF.

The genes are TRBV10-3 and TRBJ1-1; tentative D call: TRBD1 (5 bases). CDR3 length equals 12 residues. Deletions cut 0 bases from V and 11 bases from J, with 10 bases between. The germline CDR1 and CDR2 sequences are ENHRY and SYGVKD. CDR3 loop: CAISESQASAFF. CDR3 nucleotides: TGTGCCATCAGTGAGTCACAGGCCTCCGCTTTCTTT.

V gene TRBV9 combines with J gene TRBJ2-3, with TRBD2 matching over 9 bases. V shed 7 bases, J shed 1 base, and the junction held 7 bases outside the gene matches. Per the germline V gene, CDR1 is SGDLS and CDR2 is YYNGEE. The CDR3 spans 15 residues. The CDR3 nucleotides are TGTGCCAGCGAGCCCGTAGCGGGGGGCACAGATACGCAGTATTTT. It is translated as CASEPVAGGTDTQYF.